Reported below is one TCR beta chain. This sample includes further DNA sequences coding for the same CDR3. This entry belongs to a study of shared clonotypes between healthy human individuals. CDR1 and CDR2 from the germline V gene are SGHAT and FQNNGV. The CDR3 is 13 residues long. V lost 4 bases and J 1 base, leaving 6 bases between the germline ends. Produced via immunoSEQ multiplex PCR; TCRdb's table is partial and in-frame only. In the table there are about 1 million clones, more than 65% of which are singletons. This chain connects TRBV11-2 to TRBJ2-3; possible D gene TRBD2, 5 bases. What was sequenced was memory CD4+ T cells sorted from blood. The sample's subset: CD45RA-negative fraction. The source of this sequence is a man aged 18 to 30 in good health. The CDR3 coding sequence is TGTGCCAGCAGCTCAGCGGGCACAGATACGCAGTATTTT. Its translation: CASSSAGTDTQYF.